The present TCR beta chain was sequenced within a study of blood T cell repertoires in COVID-19. The overall study: Donors in the United States, Italy and Spain gave samples during acute or convalescent COVID-19. The cDNA or gDNA used as material had been derived from T cells, B-cell-depleted T cells, or PBMCs.

Authors' processing steps: Reference gene primer amplification in the assay estimated nucleated cell counts. Clones were read by immunoSEQ multiplex PCR, and TCRdb kept only the in-frame ones, dropping some. That table furnishes V, J and clone size, whereas the DNA furnished D and trimming. The data hold some 43,000 clones, with about 80% observed a single time. The material sequenced was peripheral blood. The source is a man aged 50 to 59 with active or convalescent COVID-19.

CDR3: CASSAGQGVNTEAFF. Here the CDR3 DNA reads TGCGCCAGCAGTGCGGGACAGGGCGTGAACACTGAAGCTTTCTTT. This chain joins TRBV10-1 and TRBJ1-1, with 9 bases lining up with TRBD1. V shed 4 bases and J 0 bases; nucleotides not matched to a gene: 3. Germline loops: CDR1 WNHNN, CDR2 SYGVQD (reference sequence). The CDR3 runs to 15 residues.